This T cell receptor (beta chain) comes out of a study of OX40 agonist ivuxolimab in advanced cancers. Study results and caveats: Clones of CD4+ and CD8+ blood T cells grew by week 6 at doses of 0.1 to 3.0 mg/kg. In general, CD8+ T cells held more expanded clones than CD4+ did, on average.

The method was immunoSEQ multiplex PCR; TCRdb's version includes in-frame clones alone and lacks a portion of them. The sample lists roughly 35,000 clones, around 80% occurring once. Germline CDR1 SNHLY, CDR2 FYNNEI. This CDR3 contains 14 residues. Trimming left V 3 bases short and J 2 bases short, with 8 bases between. Patients were ineligible given autoimmune disease history or systemic immunosuppression. To note about this clone: Its antigen remains unknown.

The chain employs TRBV2 and TRBJ1-3, with D possibly TRBD1 on 5 matching bases. The source is an adult with an advanced solid tumor such as melanoma, head and neck, liver or kidney cancer. This sample comprised CD4+ or CD8+ T cells sorted from blood, obtained in a trial of the OX40 agonist ivuxolimab. The CDR3, as DNA: TGTGCCAGCAGTGAGGGGCTCACTGGAAACACCATATATTTT. It encodes CASSEGLTGNTIYF.